The next 29 T cell receptor beta chains were all read from a single sample in a study of shared clonotypes between healthy human individuals. Repertoires were generated with immunoSEQ multiplex PCR, while TCRdb's copy carries only in-frame clones and drops some. The repertoire includes about a million clones, about 80% of them detected once, and about 1.5% sits in the top ten. The sequencing sample was made of memory CD4+ T cells sorted from blood. Subset indicated: CD45RA-negative fraction. The origin of the receptors is a man between 18 and 35 years old in good health.

V usage is TRBV28 and J usage is TRBJ1-2; D is uncertain. Deletions cut 3 bases from V and 5 bases from J, with 10 bases between. Germline V lookup: CDR1 MDHEN, CDR2 SYDVKM. The CDR3 has 13 residues. The CDR3 here is CASSFPDLYGYTF. The CDR3 DNA is TGTGCCAGCAGTTTTCCAGATTTATATGGCTACACCTTC.

The gene calls are TRBV15 and TRBJ2-7; D is ambiguous. Trimming shortened V by 0 bases and J by 4 bases, and 7 bases separated the two germline ends. Germline V gives CDR1 LNHNV, CDR2 YYDKDF (reference sequence). The length of the CDR3 is 13 residues. The CDR3 region is CATSRDSPYEQYF. The CDR3, as DNA: TGTGCCACCAGCAGAGATTCCCCGTACGAGCAGTACTTC. Looking up the rest from reference TRBV15 and TRBJ2-7 gives the full variable domain: DAMVIQNPRYQVTQFGKPVTLSCSQTLNHNVMYWYQQKSSQAPKLLFHYYDKDFNNEADTPDNFQSRRPNTSFCFLDIRSPGLGDTAMYLCATSRDSPYEQYFGPGTRLTVT.

The chain recombines TRBV4-3 with TRBJ1-3; a weak D match, TRBD1 (5 bases). The germline CDR1 and CDR2 sequences are LGHNA and YSLEER. Trimming shortened V by 11 bases and J by 3 bases, and 14 bases separated the two germline ends. The CDR3 totals 13 residues. The CDR3 DNA follows: TGCGCCTCCGGCGGGGGGTATGGAAACACCATATATTTT. Protein product: CASGGGYGNTIYF.

This clone was counted only a few times. Relative to the germline gene, one junction end is altered; a read error may explain this. The V call is TRBV5-6, the J call TRBJ2-7; TRBD1 aligns across 8 bases. CDR1 and CDR2 from the germline V gene are SGHDT and YYEEEE. The CDR3 sequence is 14 residues long. The CDR3 nucleotides read TGTGCCAGCAGCCCCTCAGGGTTCAGGGGGCTTCCTCTCTTC. It yields the protein CASSPSGFRGLPLF.

The chain recombines TRBV9 with TRBJ2-4; 11 bases map to TRBD2. Germline values: CDR1 SGDLS, CDR2 YYNGEE. The CDR3 sequence is 19 residues long. V gave up 3 bases and J gave up 1 base; unmatched junction bases: 12. In DNA form, the CDR3 reads TGTGCCAGCAGCGCAACTAGCGGGAGATTGGAGGGGGCCAAAAACATTCAGTACTTC. It yields the protein CASSATSGRLEGAKNIQYF.

The chain uses TRBV7-2 and TRBJ2-1; no firm D call. Deletions cut 1 base from V and 12 bases from J, with 7 bases between. Germline CDR1 and CDR2: SGHTA and FQGNSA. The CDR3 has 11 residues. The CDR3, as DNA: TGTGCCAGCAGCTTAGTGGAACGGCAGTTCTTC. The encoded protein is CASSLVERQFF.

This clone was recorded a few times. The DNA of the CDR3 is TGTGCCAGCAGCTACCTGGGACCGGGCAGCGACTCTGGGGCCAACGTCCTGACTTTC. Translated, it gives CASSYLGPGSDSGANVLTF. This sequence joins TRBV7-9 and TRBJ2-6; either TRBD1 or TRBD2 may supply D (5 bases each). The CDR3 length is 19 residues. The V end lost 4 bases, the J end lost 0 bases, and 19 bases lay between the germline ends. Germline CDR1 SEHNR, CDR2 FQNEAQ (reference sequence).

The gene calls are TRBV6-1 and TRBJ2-7; D remains ambiguous. CDR1 and CDR2 from the germline V gene are MNHNS and SASEGT. The length of the CDR3 is 10 residues. V lost 5 bases, J lost 9 bases, and 8 bases lay in between. CDR3 sequence: CASSRKWQYF. The CDR3 DNA follows: TGTGCCAGCAGTCGAAAGTGGCAGTACTTC.

This clone turned up a few times. The V gene is TRBV7-9, the J gene TRBJ1-5; D is possibly TRBD1 (6 bases). CDR1 is SEHNR and CDR2 is FQNEAQ in the germline V gene (reference sequence). V was pared by 5 bases and J by 0 bases, with 17 bases between. This CDR3 has 17 amino acids. This chain's CDR3 is CASSPGTQFYSNQPQHF. DNA of the CDR3: TGTGCCAGCAGCCCCGGGACACAATTTTATAGCAATCAGCCCCAGCATTTT.

This clone was found a few times. V usage is TRBV2 and J usage is TRBJ2-2; D is possibly TRBD2 (5 bases). This CDR3 contains 12 residues. The V gene's germline CDR1 is SNHLY and CDR2 FYNNEI. V lost 4 bases, J lost 5 bases, and 5 bases lay in between. CDR3 loop: CASSAGTGELFF. CDR3 nucleotides: TGTGCCAGCAGTGCGGGAACCGGGGAGCTGTTTTTT.

The V and J genes are TRBV7-2 and TRBJ2-5; tentative D call: TRBD2 (5 bases). Gene TRBJ2-7 matches the end of the DNA better, so the J call may be wrong. Germline lookup yields CDR1 SGHTA and CDR2 FQGNSA. The CDR3 spans 15 residues. CDR3 sequence: CASSLGADHFYEQYF. CDR3 nucleotide sequence: TGTGCCAGCAGCTTGGGAGCGGACCACTTCTACGAGCAGTACTTC.

On this clone: The germline gene is not matched at one end of the junction; a read error may be the cause. The chain links TRBV14 to TRBJ2-1, with TRBD2 matching 8 bases. CDR1 is SGHDN, CDR2 FVKESK, per germline. The CDR3 has 16 amino acids. The CDR3 region has the DNA TGTGCCAGCAGCGAAGACGCGGGGGGCACCCACAATGAGCAGTTCTTC. This gives the protein CASSEDAGGTHNEQFF.

In DNA form, the CDR3 reads TGTGCCAGCTCACCTAGTCGGGCAGGACCCCGTAACTATGGCTACACCTTC. This codes for CASSPSRAGPRNYGYTF. This chain connects TRBV18 to TRBJ1-2; D is unresolved. V lost 3 bases to trimming and J lost 1 base, with 18 bases between them. Germline values: CDR1 KGHSH, CDR2 LQKENI. CDR3 length: 17 amino acids.

The V gene is TRBV19, the J gene TRBJ1-3; 7 nucleotides match TRBD1. Germline values: CDR1 LNHDA, CDR2 SQIVND (reference sequence). V was pared by 9 bases and J by 4 bases, with 12 bases of the junction left unmatched. The CDR3 runs to 15 residues. This CDR3 is CASALLRGRGNTIYF. CDR3 sequence (DNA): TGTGCCAGCGCCCTGCTTAGGGGGCGAGGAAACACCATATATTTT.

This sequence joins TRBV11-1 and TRBJ2-1; TRBD1 agrees at 7 bases. The trim removed 7 bases at V and 2 bases at J, leaving 8 bases unmatched. The CDR3 has 15 amino acids. Germline V CDR1 and CDR2: SGHAT, FQDESV (reference sequence). The chain's CDR3 is CASNAERGPYNEQFF. Written as DNA, the CDR3 is TGTGCCAGCAATGCTGAGAGGGGGCCCTACAATGAGCAGTTCTTC.

The V gene is TRBV10-2, the J gene TRBJ2-5; D is possibly TRBD2 (6 bases). The V end was cut by 3 bases, the J end by 3 bases, with 11 bases between. CDR1 is WSHSY, CDR2 SAAADI, per germline. The CDR3 has 14 residues. The CDR3 protein is CASSDPGGKETQYF. CDR3 nucleotide sequence: TGCGCCAGCAGTGATCCCGGGGGTAAAGAGACCCAGTACTTC.

The rearrangement uses TRBV28 and TRBJ1-5, with D tentatively TRBD1 (6 bases). Germline CDR1 reads MDHEN; CDR2 reads SYDVKM. The CDR3 has 15 residues. V was trimmed by 4 bases and J by 0 bases, leaving 10 bases between them. In nucleotides, the CDR3 is TGTGCCAGCAGTTCTCAGGGGCATAGCAATCAGCCCCAGCATTTT. Translated: CASSSQGHSNQPQHF.

V and J are TRBV19 and TRBJ2-1; 8 bases match TRBD2. CDR3 length equals 13 residues. V dropped 7 bases and J dropped 6; count of bases not matched to a gene: 5. Germline V gives CDR1 LNHDA, CDR2 SQIVND (reference sequence). DNA of the CDR3: TGTGCCAGTAACCCCGGGAGGGGCAATGAGCAGTTCTTC. Its translation is CASNPGRGNEQFF.

The chain has TRBV7-3 and TRBJ2-3; 13 bases are shared with TRBD2. Germline CDR1 is SGHTA and CDR2 is FQGTGA. The CDR3 sequence is 16 residues long. V shed 3 bases, J shed 10 bases, and the junction held 10 bases outside the gene matches. The CDR3 spells CASSFGLAGVLGAQYF. DNA of the CDR3: TGTGCCAGCAGCTTCGGACTAGCGGGGGTGCTGGGTGCGCAGTATTTT. Drawing the rest from reference TRBV7-3 and TRBJ2-3, the complete variable domain is GAGVSQTPSNKVTEKGKYVELRCDPISGHTALYWYRQSLGQGPEFLIYFQGTGAADDSGLPNDRFFAVRPEGSVSTLKIQRTERGDSAVYLCASSFGLAGVLGAQYFGPGTRLTVL.

This clone appeared a single time. The V and J genes are TRBV7-9 and TRBJ1-1; TRBD1 might be the D (6 bases). The CDR3 is made up of 14 amino acids. V lost 5 bases and J 7 bases, leaving 17 bases between the germline ends. The germline V gene encodes CDR1 SEHNR and CDR2 FQNEAQ (reference sequence). CDR3 nucleotide sequence: TGTGCCAGCAGCGTCACAGGGTTGTGGGATGAAGCTTTCTTT. Residues: CASSVTGLWDEAFF.

The genes are TRBV6-1 and TRBJ2-2; 9 bases line up with TRBD1. Germline V gene data show CDR1 as MNHNS and CDR2 as SASEGT. The CDR3 has 17 amino acids. V trimming: 4 bases; J trimming: 1 base; junction bases outside the gene matches: 7. CDR3 in DNA: TGTGCCAGCAGTGCCAGGCCGGGACAGGGGAACACCGGGGAGCTGTTTTTT. Residues: CASSARPGQGNTGELFF.

The chain employs TRBV9 and TRBJ2-1; the D is unclear. The CDR3 spans 17 residues. The V gene's germline CDR1 is SGDLS and CDR2 YYNGEE. V was trimmed by 0 bases and J by 6 bases, leaving 19 bases between them. CDR3 sequence reads: CASSVASYGALGNEQFF. The DNA for the CDR3 is TGTGCCAGCAGCGTAGCGAGTTATGGAGCGCTTGGCAATGAGCAGTTCTTC. Complete variable domain (other parts from reference TRBV9 and TRBJ2-1): DSGVTQTPKHLITATGQRVTLRCSPRSGDLSVYWYQQSLDQGLQFLIQYYNGEERAKGNILERFSAQQFPDLHSELNLSSLELGDSALYFCASSVASYGALGNEQFFGPGTRLTVL.

V usage is TRBV7-9 and J usage is TRBJ2-3; D is unclear. This CDR3 region has 14 residues. Trimming pared 3 bases from V and 1 base from J, leaving 8 bases between. CDR1 and CDR2 from the germline V gene are SEHNR and FQNEAQ (reference sequence). CDR3: CASSLYAGTDTQYF. The CDR3 nucleotides are TGTGCCAGCAGCTTGTACGCCGGCACAGATACGCAGTATTTT.

The chain is built from TRBV5-1 and TRBJ1-4; TRBD1 aligns across 7 bases. Germline V CDR1 and CDR2: SGHRS, YFSETQ. The CDR3 is 16 amino acids. V trimming: 0 bases; J trimming: 4 bases; junction bases outside the gene matches: 6. The CDR3 is CASSLEPGGDNEKLFF. The CDR3 nucleotides read TGCGCCAGCAGCTTGGAGCCAGGGGGAGATAATGAAAAACTGTTTTTT.

This chain links TRBV7-2 with TRBJ1-2; D is unclear. There are 12 residues in the CDR3. Germline assignment: CDR1 SGHTA and CDR2 FQGNSA. The germline V and J ends were trimmed by 1 base and 10 bases, with 10 bases remaining between them. CDR3 sequence reads: CASSLEGFDYTF. As DNA, the CDR3 is TGTGCCAGCAGCTTAGAAGGGTTCGACTACACCTTC.

This clone turned up a few times. This sequence joins TRBV7-8 and TRBJ1-3; TRBD1 aligns across 8 bases. CDR1 is SGHVS and CDR2 is FQNEAQ in the germline V gene. This CDR3 spans 15 amino acids. Losses at the gene ends were 11 bases for V and 0 bases for J; bases not matched to a gene: 9. CDR3 region: CAAAGDRLSGNTIYF. CDR3 sequence (DNA): TGTGCCGCAGCAGGGGACAGGCTCTCTGGAAACACCATATATTTT.

This clone was observed a handful of times. It may be a read error: a sequence one base away is much more abundant. Additional DNA sequences in this sample encode the identical CDR3. This chain joins TRBV2 and TRBJ1-1; D uncertain. V was shortened by 2 bases and J by 1 base, with 5 bases between the two germline ends. CDR3 length: 13 amino acids. CDR1 is SNHLY and CDR2 is FYNNEI in the germline V gene. The DNA of the CDR3 is TGTGCCAGCAGTGAACTTGAGAACACTGAAGCTTTCTTT. The encoded protein is CASSELENTEAFF.

This sequence joins TRBV5-4 and TRBJ1-2; the D gene is possibly TRBD1 (5 bases). V lost 3 bases and J 8 bases, leaving 20 bases between the germline ends. CDR3 size: 15 residues. Germline assignment: CDR1 SGHNT and CDR2 YYREEE (reference sequence). CDR3 DNA sequence: TGTGCCAGCAGCTCACCGGGACCTATACTTTTGGGCTACACCTTC. Protein sequence: CASSSPGPILLGYTF. The full variable domain, with the rest looked up from reference TRBV5-4 and TRBJ1-2, is ETGVTQSPTHLIKTRGQQVTLRCSSQSGHNTVSWYQQALGQGPQFIFQYYREEENGRGNFPPRFSGLQFPNYSSELNVNALELDDSALYLCASSSPGPILLGYTFGSGTRLTVV.

J is TRBJ1-5 and V is TRBV5-6; 9 nucleotides agree with TRBD1. This CDR3 region has 16 residues. Per the germline V gene, CDR1 is SGHDT and CDR2 is YYEEEE. V lost 2 bases to trimming and J lost 7 bases; unmatched junction nucleotides: 10. In nucleotides, the CDR3 is TGTGCCAGCAGCTTACAGGGGGCGAGGGTTGGGCAGCCCCAGCATTTT. Amino acids: CASSLQGARVGQPQHF.